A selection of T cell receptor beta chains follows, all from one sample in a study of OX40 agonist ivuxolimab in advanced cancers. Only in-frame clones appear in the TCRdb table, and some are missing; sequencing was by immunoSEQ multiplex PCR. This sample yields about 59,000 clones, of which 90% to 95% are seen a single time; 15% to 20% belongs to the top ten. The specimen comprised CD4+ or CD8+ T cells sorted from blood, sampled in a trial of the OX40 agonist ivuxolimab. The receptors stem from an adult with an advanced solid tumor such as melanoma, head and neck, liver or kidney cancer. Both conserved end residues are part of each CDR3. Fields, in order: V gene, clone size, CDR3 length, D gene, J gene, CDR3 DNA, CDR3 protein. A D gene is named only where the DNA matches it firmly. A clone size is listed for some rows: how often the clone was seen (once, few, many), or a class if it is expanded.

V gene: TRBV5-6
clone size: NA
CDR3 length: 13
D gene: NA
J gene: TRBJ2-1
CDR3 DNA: TGTGCCAGCAGCTTGGTTGGTTACAATGAGCAGTTCTTC
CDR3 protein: CASSLVGYNEQFF

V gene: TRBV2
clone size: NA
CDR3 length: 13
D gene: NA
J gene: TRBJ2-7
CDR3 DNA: TGTGCCTGGGGGCCCCAATACTCCTACGAGCAGTACTTC
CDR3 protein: CAWGPQYSYEQYF

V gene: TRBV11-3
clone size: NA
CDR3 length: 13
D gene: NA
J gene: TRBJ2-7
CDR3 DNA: TGTGCCAGCAGGCCCCGGGGAAGGGGCGAGCAGTACTTC
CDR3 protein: CASRPRGRGEQYF

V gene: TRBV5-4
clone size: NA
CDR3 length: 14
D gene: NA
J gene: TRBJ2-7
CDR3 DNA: TGTGCCAGCAGCTGGGGCAGCGGATCCTACGAGCAGTACTTC
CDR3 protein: CASSWGSGSYEQYF

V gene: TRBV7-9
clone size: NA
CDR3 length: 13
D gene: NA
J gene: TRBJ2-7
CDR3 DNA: TGTGCCAGCAGCCAATGGGAAGGGGGCGAGCAGTACTTC
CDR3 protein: CASSQWEGGEQYF

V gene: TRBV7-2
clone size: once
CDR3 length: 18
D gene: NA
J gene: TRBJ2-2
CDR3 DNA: TGTGCCAGCAGCTTGGCCTGGCACCCCCGGAGGACCACCGGGGAGCTGTTTTTT
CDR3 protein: CASSLAWHPRRTTGELFF

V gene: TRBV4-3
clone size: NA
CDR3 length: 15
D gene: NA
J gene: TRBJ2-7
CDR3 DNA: TGCGCCAGCAGCCAAGATCGGGTTGACTCCTACGAGCAGTACTTC
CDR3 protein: CASSQDRVDSYEQYF

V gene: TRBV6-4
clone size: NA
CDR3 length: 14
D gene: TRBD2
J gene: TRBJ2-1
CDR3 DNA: TGTGCCAGCAGTGAGTTCGAGGGAGGGAATGAGCAGTTCTTC
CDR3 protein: CASSEFEGGNEQFF

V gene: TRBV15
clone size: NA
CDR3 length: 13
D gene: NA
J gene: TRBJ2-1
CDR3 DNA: TGTGCCACCAGCAGAGATCGAATAGATGAGCAGTTCTTC
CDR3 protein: CATSRDRIDEQFF

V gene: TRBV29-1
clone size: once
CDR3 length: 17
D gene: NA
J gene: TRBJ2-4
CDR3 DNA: TGCAGCGCCCGGGGTCAAGAGGGGAAATTGGCCAAAAACATTCAGTACTTC
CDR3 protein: CSARGQEGKLAKNIQYF

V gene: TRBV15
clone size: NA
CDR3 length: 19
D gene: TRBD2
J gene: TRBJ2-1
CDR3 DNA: TGTGCCACCAGCACAAAGACTAGCGGGAGGGCCGTCTTTGCGGATGAGCAGTTCTTC
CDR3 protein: CATSTKTSGRAVFADEQFF

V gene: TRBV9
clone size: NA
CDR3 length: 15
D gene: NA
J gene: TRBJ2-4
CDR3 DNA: TGTGCCAGCAGCCACCCAGGGGAAGCCAAAAACATTCAGTACTTC
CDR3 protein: CASSHPGEAKNIQYF

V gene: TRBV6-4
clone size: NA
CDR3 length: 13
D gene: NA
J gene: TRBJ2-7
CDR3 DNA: TGTGCCAGCAGTGAGGTTGGCGGGTACGAGCAGTACTTC
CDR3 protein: CASSEVGGYEQYF

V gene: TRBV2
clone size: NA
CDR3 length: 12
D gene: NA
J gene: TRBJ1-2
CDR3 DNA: TGTGCCAGCAGGATTGGGAACTATGGCTACACCTTC
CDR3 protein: CASRIGNYGYTF

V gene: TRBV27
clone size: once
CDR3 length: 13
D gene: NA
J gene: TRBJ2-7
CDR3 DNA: TGTGCCAGCAGTTTATGGGGGGACTACGAGCAGTACTTC
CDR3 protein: CASSLWGDYEQYF

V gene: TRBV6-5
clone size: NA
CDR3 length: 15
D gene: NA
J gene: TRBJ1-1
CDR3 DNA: TGTGCCAGCAGTTACGCGTGGGGGGCGAACACTGAAGCTTTCTTT
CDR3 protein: CASSYAWGANTEAFF

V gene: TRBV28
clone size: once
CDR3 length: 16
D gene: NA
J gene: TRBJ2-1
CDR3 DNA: TGTGCCAGCAGTTTTCGGTGGGGAGAGTCCTACAATGAGCAGTTCTTC
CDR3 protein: CASSFRWGESYNEQFF

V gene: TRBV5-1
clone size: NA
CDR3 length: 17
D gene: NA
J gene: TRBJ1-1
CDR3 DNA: TGCGCCAGCAGCTTGTCCCCCCAATTGGGTCTGAACACTGAAGCTTTCTTT
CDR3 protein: CASSLSPQLGLNTEAFF

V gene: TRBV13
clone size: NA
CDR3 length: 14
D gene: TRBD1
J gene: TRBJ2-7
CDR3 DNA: TGTGCCAGCAGCCACCGGACAGGGGGCAGCGAGCAGTACTTC
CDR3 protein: CASSHRTGGSEQYF

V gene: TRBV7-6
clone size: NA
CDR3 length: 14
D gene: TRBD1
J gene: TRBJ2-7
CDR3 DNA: TGTGCCAGCAGCTTCGGGACAGGGTGGTACGAGCAGTACTTC
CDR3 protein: CASSFGTGWYEQYF

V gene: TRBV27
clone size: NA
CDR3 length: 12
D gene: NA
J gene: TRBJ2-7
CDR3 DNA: TGTGCCAGCAGTCCAGGGAGCTACGAGCAGTACTTC
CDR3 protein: CASSPGSYEQYF

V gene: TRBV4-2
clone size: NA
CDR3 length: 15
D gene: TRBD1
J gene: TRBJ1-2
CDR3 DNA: TGTGCCAGCAGCTCTCGGACAGGGGGGGGCTATGGCTACACCTTC
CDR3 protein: CASSSRTGGGYGYTF

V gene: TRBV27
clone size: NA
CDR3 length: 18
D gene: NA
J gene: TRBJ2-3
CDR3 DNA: TGTGCCAGCAGCTGGGCCTCCGGCTCCAGCAAAGCGGCTGATACGCAGTATTTT
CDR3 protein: CASSWASGSSKAADTQYF

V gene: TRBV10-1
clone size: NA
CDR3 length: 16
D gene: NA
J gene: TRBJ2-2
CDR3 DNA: TGCGCCAGCAGTGGAAGTAGAGGGGTCGACACCGGGGAGCTGTTTTTT
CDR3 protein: CASSGSRGVDTGELFF

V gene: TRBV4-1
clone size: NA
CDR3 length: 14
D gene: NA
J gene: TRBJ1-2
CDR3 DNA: TGCGCCAGCAGCCAAGATCGGGGGGCAGGTGGCTACACCTTC
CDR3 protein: CASSQDRGAGGYTF

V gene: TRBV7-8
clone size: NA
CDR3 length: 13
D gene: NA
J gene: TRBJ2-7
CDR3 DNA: TGTGCCAGCAGCTTAGAGCTAGCCTACGAGCAGTACTTC
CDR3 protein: CASSLELAYEQYF

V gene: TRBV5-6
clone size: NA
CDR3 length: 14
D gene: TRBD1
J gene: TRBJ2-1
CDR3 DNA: TGTGCCAGCAGCTTGTATAGGACAGGGCATGAGCAGTTCTTC
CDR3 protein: CASSLYRTGHEQFF

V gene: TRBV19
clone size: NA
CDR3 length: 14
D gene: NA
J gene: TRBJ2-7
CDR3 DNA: TGTGCCAGTAGTATGAGGGACACACCTAGCGAGCAGTACTTC
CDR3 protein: CASSMRDTPSEQYF

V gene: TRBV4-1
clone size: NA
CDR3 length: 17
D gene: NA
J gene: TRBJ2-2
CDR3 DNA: TGCGCCAGCAGCCAAGATAAGGGCGGAGGTTCGGCCGGGGAGCTGTTTTTT
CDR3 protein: CASSQDKGGGSAGELFF

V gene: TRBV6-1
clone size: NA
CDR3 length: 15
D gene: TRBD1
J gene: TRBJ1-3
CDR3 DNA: TGTGCCAGCAGTGAAGGGACAGGGTGGGGAAACACCATATATTTT
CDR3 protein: CASSEGTGWGNTIYF

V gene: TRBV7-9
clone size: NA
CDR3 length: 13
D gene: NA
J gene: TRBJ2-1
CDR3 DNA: TGTGCCAGCAGCTCCCGAGCCAACAATGAGCAGTTCTTC
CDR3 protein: CASSSRANNEQFF

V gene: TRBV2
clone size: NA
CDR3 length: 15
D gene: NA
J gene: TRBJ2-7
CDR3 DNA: TGTGCCAGCGCGGGGCCTGGACAGAACATCTACGAGCAGTACTTC
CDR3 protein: CASAGPGQNIYEQYF

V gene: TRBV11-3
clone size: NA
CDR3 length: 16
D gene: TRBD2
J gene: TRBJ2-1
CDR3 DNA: TGTGCCAGCAGCTCTGGCTGGACTAGCGCGTACAATGAGCAGTTCTTC
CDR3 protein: CASSSGWTSAYNEQFF

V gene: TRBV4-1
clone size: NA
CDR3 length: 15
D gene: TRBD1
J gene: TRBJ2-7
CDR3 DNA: TGCGCCAGCAGCCAAGGGCAGGGGGCGGGCTACGAGCAGTACTTC
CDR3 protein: CASSQGQGAGYEQYF

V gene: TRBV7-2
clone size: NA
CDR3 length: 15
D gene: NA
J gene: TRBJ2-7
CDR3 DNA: TGTGCCAGCAGCTCCGGGTCGGGTCCCTCCTACGAGCAGTACTTC
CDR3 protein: CASSSGSGPSYEQYF

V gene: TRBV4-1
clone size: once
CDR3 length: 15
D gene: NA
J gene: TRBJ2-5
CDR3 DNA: TGCGCCAGCAGCCAATCGGATTACGCCCAAGAGACCCAGTACTTC
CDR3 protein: CASSQSDYAQETQYF

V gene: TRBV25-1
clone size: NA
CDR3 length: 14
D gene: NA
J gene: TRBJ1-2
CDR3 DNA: TGTGCCAGCAGTGACCAGGGGCCAGGCTATGGCTACACCTTC
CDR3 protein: CASSDQGPGYGYTF

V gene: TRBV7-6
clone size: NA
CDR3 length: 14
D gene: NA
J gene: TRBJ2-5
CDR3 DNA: TGTGCCAGCAGCTTCCCAGGCGACCAAGAGACCCAGTACTTC
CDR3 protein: CASSFPGDQETQYF

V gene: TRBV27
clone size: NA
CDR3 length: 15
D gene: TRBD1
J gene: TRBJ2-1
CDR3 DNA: TGTGCCAGCAGTTTCGGGACAGGGGGCCGTAATGAGCAGTTCTTC
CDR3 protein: CASSFGTGGRNEQFF

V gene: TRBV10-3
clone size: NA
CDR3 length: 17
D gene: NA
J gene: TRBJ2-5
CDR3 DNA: TGTGCCATCAGTGAGGACAAAACGGGACTGCACCAGGAGACCCAGTACTTC
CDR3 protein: CAISEDKTGLHQETQYF

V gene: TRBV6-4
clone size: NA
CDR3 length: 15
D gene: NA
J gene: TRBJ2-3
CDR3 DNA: TGTGCCAGCAGTGACGTTGGTGGGGGAACAGATACGCAGTATTTT
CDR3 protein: CASSDVGGGTDTQYF

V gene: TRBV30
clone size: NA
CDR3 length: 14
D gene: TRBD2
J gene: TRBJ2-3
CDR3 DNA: TGTGCCGTATTAGCGGGAGGCATTTTTGGGACGCAGTATTTT
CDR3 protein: CAVLAGGIFGTQYF

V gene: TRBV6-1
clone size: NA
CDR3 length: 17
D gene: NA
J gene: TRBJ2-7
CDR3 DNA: TGTGCCAGCAGTGAAAGGAAAAGCGGTCTACCTCCCTACGAGCAGTACTTC
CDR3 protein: CASSERKSGLPPYEQYF

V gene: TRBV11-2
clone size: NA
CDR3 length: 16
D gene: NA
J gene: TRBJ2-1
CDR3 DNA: TGTGCCAGCAGCTTAGAATGGGGGAGCTCCTACAATGAGCAGTTCTTC
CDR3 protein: CASSLEWGSSYNEQFF

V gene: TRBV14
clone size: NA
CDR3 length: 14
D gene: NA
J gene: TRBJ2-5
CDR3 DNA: TGTGCCAGCAGCCAAGATTGGGGCCGAGAGACCCAGTACTTC
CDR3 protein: CASSQDWGRETQYF

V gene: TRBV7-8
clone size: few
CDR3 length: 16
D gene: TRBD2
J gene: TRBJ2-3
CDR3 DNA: TGTGCCAGCAGCCCCCTCCTAGCGGGGTTCACAGATACGCAGTATTTT
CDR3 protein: CASSPLLAGFTDTQYF

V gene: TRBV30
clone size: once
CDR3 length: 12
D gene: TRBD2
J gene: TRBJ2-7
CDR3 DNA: TGTGCCGGGTCAACGGGGGGCTACGAGCAGTACTTC
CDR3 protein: CAGSTGGYEQYF

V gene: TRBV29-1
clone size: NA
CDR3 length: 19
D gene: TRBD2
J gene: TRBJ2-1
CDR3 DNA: TGCAGCGCAGACAGGGGTCTTGGACTAGCGGGAGGCCAATACAATGAGCAGTTCTTC
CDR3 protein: CSADRGLGLAGGQYNEQFF

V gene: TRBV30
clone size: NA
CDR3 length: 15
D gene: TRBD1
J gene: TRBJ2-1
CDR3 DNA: TGTGCCTGGAGTGACCAGGGGGCATCCTACAATGAGCAGTTCTTC
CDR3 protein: CAWSDQGASYNEQFF

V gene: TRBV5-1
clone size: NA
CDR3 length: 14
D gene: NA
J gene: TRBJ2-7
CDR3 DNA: TGCGCCAGCAGCTTGGCGGCAGGGTATGGGGAGCAGTACTTC
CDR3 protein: CASSLAAGYGEQYF

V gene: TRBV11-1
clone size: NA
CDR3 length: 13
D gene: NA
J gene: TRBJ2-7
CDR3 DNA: TGTGCCAGCAGTCTCGGACGGACATACGAGCAGTACTTC
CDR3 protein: CASSLGRTYEQYF